The 30 T cell receptor beta chains in this list originate from one sample, sequenced in a study of T cell responses to AZD1222 COVID-19 vaccine. Profiled with immunoSEQ multiplex PCR; TCRdb holds only in-frame clones, not every one. The table lists 180,000 or so clones, roughly 92% of them singletons. This specimen was peripheral blood, taken on day 0 of AZD1222 vaccination. The receptor set was obtained from an adult in good health.

The chain combines TRBV18 with TRBJ2-5; D not resolved. The germline V gene encodes CDR1 KGHSH and CDR2 LQKENI. The CDR3 contains 12 residues. Trimming cost V 2 bases and J 5 bases, with 6 bases left between them. The CDR3 is CASSPNMETQYF. In DNA form, the CDR3 reads TGTGCCAGCTCACCAAATATGGAGACCCAGTACTTC.

This chain connects TRBV7-9 to TRBJ2-7; TRBD2 might be the D (5 bases). CDR1 and CDR2 (germline): SEHNR, FQNEAQ (reference sequence). The CDR3 is 16 residues long. V was pared by 5 bases and J by 2 bases, with 19 bases between. The CDR3 loop is CASSPDSGWGPYEQYF. CDR3 nucleotide sequence: TGTGCCAGCAGCCCGGACTCAGGTTGGGGTCCCTACGAGCAGTACTTC. The full variable domain, with the rest looked up from reference TRBV7-9 and TRBJ2-7, is DTGVSQNPRHKITKRGQNVTFRCDPISEHNRLYWYRQTLGQGPEFLTYFQNEAQLEKSRLLSDRFSAERPKGSFSTLEIQRTEQGDSAMYLCASSPDSGWGPYEQYFGPGTRLTVT.

V and J are TRBV12-5 and TRBJ1-2; D perhaps matches TRBD1 (5 bases). Germline V CDR1 and CDR2: LGHNT, FRNRAP. V was shortened by 6 bases and J by 4 bases, with 12 bases between the two germline ends. The CDR3 runs to 13 residues. CDR3 DNA sequence: TGTGCTAGTGGCCTCAGGGTCCCCTATGGCTACACCTTC. The encoded protein is CASGLRVPYGYTF.

V gene TRBV11-2 combines with J gene TRBJ2-2, with 12 bases matching TRBD2. V was clipped by 7 bases and J by 6 bases; unmatched bases: 6. The CDR3 runs 15 residues. Looked up from germline, CDR1 is SGHAT and CDR2 is FQNNGV. DNA for the CDR3: TGTGCCAGCACCCTACTAGCGGGAGGAGCCGGGGAGCTGTTTTTT. It translates to CASTLLAGGAGELFF.

CDR3 protein: CASREGTGEKLFF. In DNA form, the CDR3 reads TGCGCCAGCAGGGAGGGGACAGGGGAAAAACTGTTTTTT. The chain carries TRBV5-1 and TRBJ1-4; 9 nucleotides align to TRBD1. Per germline, CDR1 SGHRS and CDR2 YFSETQ. V trimming: 5 bases; J trimming: 8 bases; junction bases outside the gene matches: 4. This CDR3 comprises 13 residues.

This clone has only one observation. The rearrangement uses TRBV9 and TRBJ1-6; D uncertain. V lost 0 bases, J lost 8 bases, and 15 bases lay in between. CDR3 length: 16 amino acids. Germline V gives CDR1 SGDLS, CDR2 YYNGEE. CDR3 sequence reads: CASSVEVGQWDSPLHF. The CDR3 DNA reads as TGTGCCAGCAGCGTAGAAGTTGGGCAGTGGGATTCACCCCTCCACTTT.

The chain uses TRBV10-2 and TRBJ1-5, with 7 nucleotides matching TRBD1. Germline values: CDR1 WSHSY, CDR2 SAAADI. This CDR3 has 16 amino acids. V lost 3 bases and J lost 11; bases outside the gene matches: 16. CDR3 sequence reads: CASSERQGVGIGTQHF. The CDR3 DNA is TGCGCCAGCAGTGAACGGCAGGGGGTGGGGATCGGGACCCAGCATTTT.

The chain links TRBV27 to TRBJ2-3, with 10 bases identical to TRBD1. J gave up 3 bases and V 2 bases, and 8 bases lay outside the gene matches. CDR1 and CDR2 (germline): MNHEY, SMNVEV (reference sequence). CDR3 length: 17 residues. The CDR3 loop is CASSLRVRGQGTDTQYF. The DNA for the CDR3 is TGTGCCAGCAGTTTACGTGTTAGGGGACAGGGGACAGATACGCAGTATTTT.

V usage is TRBV7-9 and J usage is TRBJ2-5; D may be TRBD1 (5 bases). The DNA end lines up better with TRBJ2-7; the J call may be wrong. This CDR3 has 13 residues. Germline V gene data show CDR1 as SEHNR and CDR2 as FQNEAQ (reference sequence). The CDR3 DNA is TGTGCCAGCAGCCCCAAGGGGCCCTACGAGCAGTACTTC. The encoded protein is CASSPKGPYEQYF.

V is TRBV5-1 and J is TRBJ2-1; D gene uncertain. The CDR3 runs to 14 residues. Trimming pared 0 bases from V and 4 bases from J, leaving 8 bases between. Looked up from germline, CDR1 is SGHRS and CDR2 is YFSETQ. The CDR3, as DNA: TGCGCCAGCAGCTTGGGGGTCCAGTACAATGAGCAGTTCTTC. It codes for CASSLGVQYNEQFF.

This chain connects TRBV29-1 to TRBJ2-7; no reliable D call. Germline V gene data show CDR1 as SQVTM and CDR2 as ANQGSEA. This CDR3 spans 13 amino acids. The V end was cut by 4 bases, the J end by 2 bases, with 12 bases between. CDR3 nucleotide sequence: TGCAGCGTTGTAGGCGAAGGCACCTACGAGCAGTACTTC. The encoded protein is CSVVGEGTYEQYF.

The V gene is TRBV2, the J gene TRBJ2-7, with a weak D call TRBD1 (6 bases). The V end lost 7 bases, the J end lost 7 bases, and 17 bases lay between the germline ends. Looked up from germline, CDR1 is SNHLY and CDR2 is FYNNEI. The CDR3 extends over 13 amino acids. CDR3 region: CASNQGPHGEQYF. The CDR3 DNA sequence: TGTGCCAGCAATCAGGGGCCCCACGGGGAGCAGTACTTC.

The rearrangement uses TRBV14 and TRBJ2-7, with TRBD1 matching 8 bases. The CDR3 totals 14 residues. J gave up 3 bases and V 1 base, and 2 bases lay outside the gene matches. The germline V gene encodes CDR1 SGHDN and CDR2 FVKESK. The CDR3 sequence is CASSQVDRGYEQYF. CDR3 in DNA: TGTGCCAGCAGCCAAGTCGACAGGGGCTACGAGCAGTACTTC.

This clone was recorded once. V gene TRBV12-3 or TRBV12-4 combines with J gene TRBJ1-2, with D hard to call. The ends were cut back, 3 bases at V and 3 bases at J, with 8 bases in the middle. The CDR3 has 13 residues. This CDR3 reads CASSLGSHYGYTF. CDR3 bases: TGTGCCAGCAGTTTGGGGTCTCACTATGGCTACACCTTC.

The chain has TRBV18 and TRBJ2-5; D is undetermined. V shed 0 bases and J shed 1 base, with 3 bases lying between them. CDR1 and CDR2 (germline): KGHSH, LQKENI. The CDR3 spans 13 residues. The CDR3 spells CASSPPGQETQYF. The CDR3 DNA reads TGTGCCAGCTCACCACCGGGCCAAGAGACCCAGTACTTC.

The rearrangement joins TRBV29-1 to TRBJ2-7; TRBD2 might be the D (5 bases). Trimming shortened V by 2 bases and J by 2 bases, and 13 bases separated the two germline ends. Germline CDR1 reads SQVTM; CDR2 reads ANQGSEA. CDR3 length: 14 residues. The CDR3 loop reads CSVEHRGQAYEQYF. DNA of the CDR3: TGCAGCGTTGAACACCGGGGTCAAGCCTACGAGCAGTACTTC.

The chain joins TRBV15 to TRBJ1-4; D might be TRBD1 (5 bases). Trimming shortened V by 0 bases and J by 3 bases, and 11 bases separated the two germline ends. The germline V gene has CDR1 LNHNV and CDR2 YYDKDF (reference sequence). The CDR3 length is 16 residues. The CDR3 bases are TGTGCCACCAGCAGAGATTTGGGGGGTGCTAATGAAAAACTGTTTTTT. Residues: CATSRDLGGANEKLFF.

CDR3 protein: CASGLVLGQGNSPLHF. The CDR3 region has the DNA TGTGCTAGTGGTTTGGTACTGGGACAGGGTAATTCACCCCTCCACTTT. The J gene is TRBJ1-6, the V gene TRBV12-5; TRBD1 aligns across 9 bases. The CDR3 consists of 16 residues. The germline V gene has CDR1 LGHNT and CDR2 FRNRAP. The junction had 3 bases not matched to a gene; V was cut back by 0 bases and J by 6 bases. Variable domain in full (rest from reference TRBV12-5 and TRBJ1-6): DARVTQTPRHKVTEMGQEVTMRCQPILGHNTVFWYRQTMMQGLELLAYFRNRAPLDDSGMPKDRFSAEMPDATLATLKIQPSEPRDSAVYFCASGLVLGQGNSPLHFGNGTRLTVT.

The chain recombines TRBV6-1 with TRBJ1-1; no reliable D call. V was pared by 3 bases and J by 2 bases, with 16 bases between. CDR1 is MNHNS, CDR2 SASEGT, per germline. The CDR3 sequence is 16 residues long. The CDR3 loop is CASSEGWAGGNTEAFF. DNA of the CDR3: TGTGCCAGCAGTGAGGGTTGGGCGGGTGGAAACACTGAAGCTTTCTTT.

The DNA of the CDR3 is TGTGCCAGCAGCCTCCCCGGACAGGGAGTCTACAATGAGCAGTTCTTC. Translating gives CASSLPGQGVYNEQFF. The genes are TRBV28 and TRBJ2-1; the match to TRBD1 covers 8 bases. Germline CDR1 is MDHEN and CDR2 is SYDVKM. With V trimmed by 6 bases and J by 3 bases, 10 bases remained unmatched. This CDR3 spans 16 amino acids. Variable domain in full (rest from reference TRBV28 and TRBJ2-1): DVKVTQSSRYLVKRTGEKVFLECVQDMDHENMFWYRQDPGLGLRLIYFSYDVKMKEKGDIPEGYSVSREKKERFSLILESASTNQTSMYLCASSLPGQGVYNEQFFGPGTRLTVL.

The chain is built from TRBV9 and TRBJ2-3; TRBD2 matches at 10 bases. Germline V gene sequence: CDR1 SGDLS, CDR2 YYNGEE. Unmatched junction bases numbered 6, after V lost 4 bases and J lost 4 bases. The CDR3 consists of 15 residues. The chain's CDR3 is CASSSTSGAPDTQYF. CDR3 DNA: TGTGCCAGCAGCTCCACTAGCGGGGCCCCAGATACGCAGTATTTT.

The CDR3 sequence is CAWSVNRPSGNTIYF. In DNA, the CDR3 is TGTGCCTGGAGTGTAAATAGACCCTCTGGAAACACCATATATTTT. The chain is built from TRBV30 and TRBJ1-3; no definite D call. This CDR3 spans 15 amino acids. The germline V gene encodes CDR1 GTSNPN and CDR2 SVGIG (reference sequence). The V and J ends lost 0 bases and 0 bases respectively, with 9 bases between them.

The gene calls are TRBV12-3 or TRBV12-4 and TRBJ2-7; D gene unclear. Trimming left V 5 bases short and J 6 bases short, with 8 bases between. The CDR3 has 11 amino acids. CDR3 protein: CASSLTGEQYF. DNA of the CDR3: TGTGCCAGCAGTCTTACGGGCGAGCAGTACTTC.

The chain is built from TRBV6-1 and TRBJ1-6, with D unclear. CDR3 length: 11 residues. Germline V CDR1 and CDR2: MNHNS, SASEGT. Trimming removed 2 bases from V and 9 bases from J, with 2 bases in between. The CDR3 loop is CASSESSPLHF. The CDR3 DNA reads as TGTGCCAGCAGTGAAAGTTCACCCCTCCACTTT.

This rearrangement joins TRBV27 to TRBJ2-7; TRBD2 is a possible D gene (6 bases). Germline CDR1 reads MNHEY; CDR2 reads SMNVEV (reference sequence). V shed 8 bases and J shed 0 bases, with 26 bases lying between them. This CDR3 is built from 18 residues. The CDR3 nucleotides read TGTGCCAGCTGCCCTTGGGTTGACCGGTGGCGGGACTCCTACGAGCAGTACTTC. It is translated as CASCPWVDRWRDSYEQYF.

CDR3 nucleotide sequence: TGTGCCAGCAGCTTGAACAATATCGCAGATACGCAGTATTTT. As protein: CASSLNNIADTQYF. The chain recombines TRBV11-2 with TRBJ2-3; unclear D gene. This CDR3 has 14 residues. The germline gives CDR1 SGHAT, CDR2 FQNNGV. The V and J ends lost 3 bases and 4 bases respectively, with 11 bases between them.

The chain carries TRBV27 and TRBJ1-5; the D is unclear. The CDR3 covers 15 residues. The V gene's germline CDR1 is MNHEY and CDR2 SMNVEV (reference sequence). Trimming removed 5 bases at V and 0 bases at J, with 11 bases between. Here the CDR3 reads CASSPLGYSNQPQHF. Here the CDR3 DNA reads TGTGCCAGCAGTCCCTTGGGGTATAGCAATCAGCCCCAGCATTTT.

The V and J genes are TRBV12-3 or TRBV12-4 and TRBJ1-2; the D gene is possibly TRBD1 (6 bases). This CDR3 is built from 13 residues. Trimming removed 4 bases at V and 3 bases at J, with 9 bases between. In nucleotides, the CDR3 is TGTGCCAGCAGTTGGTCAGGGGACTATGGCTACACCTTC. The encoded protein is CASSWSGDYGYTF.

The chain joins TRBV27 to TRBJ1-2; D call uncertain. Trimming took off 2 bases at V and 8 bases at J, with 12 bases between the two ends. Germline V gene sequence: CDR1 MNHEY, CDR2 SMNVEV (reference sequence). The CDR3 is 13 residues long. The CDR3 region is CASSLVGGRGYTF. The CDR3 region has the DNA TGTGCCAGCAGTTTAGTCGGAGGTAGAGGCTACACCTTC.

This rearrangement joins TRBV27 to TRBJ2-5; D ambiguous. V lost 6 bases, J lost 1 base, and 12 bases lay in between. This CDR3 comprises 14 residues. CDR1 is MNHEY, CDR2 SMNVEV, per germline (reference sequence). CDR3 sequence (DNA): TGTGCCAGCAGCCCGACATCGGCCCAAGAGACCCAGTACTTC. It codes for CASSPTSAQETQYF.